This T cell receptor (beta chain) comes out of a study of CD8 T cells in ankylosing spondylitis. Study-wide results and caveats: In reactive arthritis synovial fluid and blood, some motif variants had been reported before. Blood from ankylosing spondylitis patients appeared to carry a characteristic eight-variant TCR beta motif. It was reported that disease-linked clones were significantly enriched in matched ankylosing spondylitis synovial fluid.

Details on this clonotype: Its antigen is still unknown.

The trim removed 3 bases at V and 3 bases at J, leaving 10 bases unmatched. This CDR3 contains 16 residues. The V gene's germline CDR1 is MDHEN and CDR2 SYDVKM. TCRdb independently ran MiXCR on the 5' RACE reads; one entry per CDR3 protein. The sample shows about 420,000 distinct CDR3 sequences, about 20% of them seen only once. This TCR came from a male donor with ankylosing spondylitis. This chain links TRBV28 with TRBJ2-7; 8 nucleotides align to TRBD1. The sequenced material came from blood, either unsorted or a sorted T cell fraction (not recorded which). CDR3 coding DNA: TGTGCCAGCAGTTTTATCGAGACAGGGGTAGGCTACGAGCAGTACTTC. Translation gives CASSFIETGVGYEQYF. Filled out from reference TRBV28 and TRBJ2-7, the complete variable domain reads DVKVTQSSRYLVKRTGEKVFLECVQDMDHENMFWYRQDPGLGLRLIYFSYDVKMKEKGDIPEGYSVSREKKERFSLILESASTNQTSMYLCASSFIETGVGYEQYFGPGTRLTVT.